These 13 T cell receptor beta chains were sequenced from one sample in a study of response to subunit inactivated influenza vaccine. TCRdb reprocessed the RT-PCR reads via MiXCR and lists one record per CDR3 protein. There are about 800,000 distinct CDR3 sequences in the sample; 21% occur only once, and more than 8.5% lies in the top ten. Sequenced here: PBMCs from blood, sampled less than 6 days after vaccination. These receptors originate from a man over 45 who received an inactivated influenza vaccine.

In this sample, this clonotype turned up a few times. The V call is TRBV7-2, the J call TRBJ2-3; D is uncertain. The CDR3 has 14 amino acids. The V gene lost 0 bases and the J gene lost 4 bases, with 8 bases spanning the gap. Per the germline V gene, CDR1 is SGHTA and CDR2 is FQGNSA. As DNA, the CDR3 is TGTGCCAGCAGCTTAGCCACAGCACCAGATACGCAGTATTTT. This codes for CASSLATAPDTQYF.

This clonotype came up a few times. The chain uses TRBV10-3 and TRBJ2-5; D unresolved. V was pared by 4 bases and J by 1 base, with 10 bases between. Germline V gene data show CDR1 as ENHRY and CDR2 as SYGVKD. The CDR3 is 14 amino acids. CDR3 bases: TGTGCCATCAGTGCAGCGCGGACCCAAGAGACCCAGTACTTC. Translated: CAISAARTQETQYF.

This clonotype was detected a few times. This sequence joins TRBV28 and TRBJ1-1; no reliable D call. Trimming cost V 5 bases and J 0 bases, with 16 bases left between them. Germline V gives CDR1 MDHEN, CDR2 SYDVKM. The CDR3 has 16 residues. CDR3 residues: CASSLLRGFMNTEAFF. CDR3 coding DNA: TGTGCCAGCAGTCTATTACGGGGTTTCATGAACACTGAAGCTTTCTTT. Complete variable domain (other parts from reference TRBV28 and TRBJ1-1): DVKVTQSSRYLVKRTGEKVFLECVQDMDHENMFWYRQDPGLGLRLIYFSYDVKMKEKGDIPEGYSVSREKKERFSLILESASTNQTSMYLCASSLLRGFMNTEAFFGQGTRLTVV.

This clonotype occurred a few times. The rearrangement joins TRBV7-2 to TRBJ1-6; D is possibly TRBD1 (6 bases). V gave up 7 bases and J gave up 2 bases, with 18 bases separating them. The CDR3 is 17 residues long. Germline V gene data show CDR1 as SGHTA and CDR2 as FQGNSA. DNA for the CDR3: TGTGCCAGCACCCGAGGAGGGGGGAAGACCTATAATTCACCCCTCCACTTT. Encoded protein: CASTRGGGKTYNSPLHF.

This clonotype was recorded a few times. The chain carries TRBV7-9 and TRBJ2-5; D unresolved. V dropped 0 bases and J dropped 0 bases, with 11 bases sitting between them. The CDR3 is 16 residues long. The germline V gene has CDR1 SEHNR and CDR2 FQNEAQ (reference sequence). CDR3 nucleotides: TGTGCCAGCAGCTTAGCAGTCACACCGTACCAAGAGACCCAGTACTTC. It yields the protein CASSLAVTPYQETQYF.

In its sample, this clonotype was seen a few times. The chain carries TRBV7-2 and TRBJ1-2; 10 nucleotides agree with TRBD1. V was clipped by 5 bases and J by 6 bases; unmatched bases: 9. This CDR3 is built from 15 residues. Germline loops: CDR1 SGHTA, CDR2 FQGNSA. In nucleotides, the CDR3 is TGTGCCAGCAGCAGAACGGGACAGGGGCTCGATGGCTACACCTTC. Its translation is CASSRTGQGLDGYTF.

A few counts support this clonotype. V gene TRBV4-3 combines with J gene TRBJ2-2; D gene ambiguous. The V gene lost 0 bases and the J gene lost 0 bases, with 5 bases spanning the gap. This CDR3 contains 15 residues. Germline-derived CDR1 and CDR2 are LGHNA and YSLEER. Here the CDR3 DNA reads TGCGCCAGCAGCCAAGATTTTCCGAACACCGGGGAGCTGTTTTTT. Translation gives CASSQDFPNTGELFF.

V gene TRBV20-1 combines with J gene TRBJ1-3; D is unclear. This CDR3 comprises 14 residues. V was shortened by 0 bases and J by 0 bases, with 6 bases between the two germline ends. CDR1 and CDR2 from the germline V gene are DFQATT and SNEGSKA (reference sequence). The CDR3 region has the DNA TGCAGTGCTAGAGATTCTACCTCTGGAAACACCATATATTTT. Amino acid sequence: CSARDSTSGNTIYF.

The rearrangement joins TRBV5-1 to TRBJ2-1; the D gene could be TRBD1 or TRBD2 (5 bases each). Trimming shortened V by 7 bases and J by 7 bases, and 9 bases separated the two germline ends. Germline values: CDR1 SGHRS, CDR2 YFSETQ. This CDR3 has 11 residues. CDR3 nucleotide sequence: TGCGCCAGCGGCGAGGGGAATGAGCAGTTCTTC. Translation gives CASGEGNEQFF.

This chain connects TRBV28 to TRBJ1-5; possible D gene TRBD1, 6 bases. CDR1 and CDR2 (germline): MDHEN, SYDVKM. Trimming cost V 7 bases and J 0 bases, with 13 bases left between them. This CDR3 contains 15 residues. The CDR3 DNA follows: TGTGCCAGCAAGACGGACAGACCTAGCAATCAGCCCCAGCATTTT. Translating it yields CASKTDRPSNQPQHF.

J is TRBJ2-1 and V is TRBV5-1; 11 bases are a match to TRBD2. Germline values: CDR1 SGHRS, CDR2 YFSETQ. The CDR3 contains 15 residues. Losses at the gene ends were 2 bases for V and 8 bases for J; bases not matched to a gene: 6. The CDR3 loop reads CASSFRLAGSDEQFF. The CDR3 bases are TGCGCCAGCAGCTTTAGACTAGCGGGGTCGGATGAGCAGTTCTTC.

The chain has TRBV2 and TRBJ2-1, with 8 bases aligning to TRBD2. The trim removed 5 bases at V and 3 bases at J, leaving 6 bases unmatched. Germline assignment: CDR1 SNHLY and CDR2 FYNNEI. There are 15 residues in the CDR3. The chain's CDR3 is CASSLSGSHYNEQFF. CDR3 nucleotides: TGTGCCAGCAGTTTAAGCGGGAGCCACTACAATGAGCAGTTCTTC.

This clonotype was recorded a few times. J is TRBJ1-5 and V is TRBV12-3 or TRBV12-4; TRBD1 is a possible D gene (6 bases). V was cut by 5 bases and J by 6 bases, with 14 bases left in between. This CDR3 is built from 14 residues. The chain's CDR3 is CASSPDRNGQPQHF. The CDR3 bases are TGTGCCAGCAGTCCAGACAGGAACGGTCAGCCCCAGCATTTT.